This entry concerns a single T cell receptor (beta chain). This CDR3 is 15 amino acids long. With 0 bases clipped from V and 4 bases from J, the junction kept 5 bases outside the gene matches. CDR1 and CDR2 (germline): GTSNPN, SVGIG (reference sequence). This sample is drawn from a study of PD-L1 blockade in urothelial cancer. Study details: Samples came from 3 weeks, at the second dose, and 6 weeks into treatment. Among blood samples, the median T cell count was 141,255.

Profiled with immunoSEQ multiplex PCR; TCRdb holds only in-frame clones, not every one. The sample has 35,000 to 40,000 clones; approximately 86% are singletons. The time point is: pretreatment peripheral blood. V gene TRBV30 combines with J gene TRBJ2-1; 8 bases agree with TRBD2. The sample in question was PBMCs, obtained around atezolizumab (anti-PD-L1) treatment. This sequence originates from a man aged 80 or over with urothelial cancer. The CDR3: CAWSVQAGVYNEQFF. The CDR3 region has the DNA TGTGCCTGGAGTGTACAAGCGGGAGTTTACAATGAGCAGTTCTTC.